Listed here are 9 T cell receptor beta chains from one sample, sequenced in a study of preoperative IRX-2 immunotherapy in early breast cancer. Profiling relied on immunoSEQ multiplex PCR, and the TCRdb table lists in-frame clones only, not all of them. The sample consists of approximately 30,000 clones, 90% to 95% of them appearing once. Treatment given: preoperative locoregional IRX-2 cytokine immunotherapy. Sampling was carried out from a patient treated with IRX-2 immunotherapy. All receptors come from a human donor with breast cancer.

This sequence joins TRBV29-1 and TRBJ2-7, with 7 bases fitting TRBD2. The CDR3 length is 11 residues. Germline V gene lookup returns CDR1 SQVTM and CDR2 ANQGSEA. Trimming at V came to 7 bases and at J to 3 bases, leaving 3 bases not matched to a gene. The CDR3 nucleotides are TGCAGCGACTGGGGGGGCTACGAGCAGTACTTC. Encoded protein: CSDWGGYEQYF.

The chain employs TRBV12-5 and TRBJ1-2; 7 nucleotides align to TRBD1. Germline CDR1 is LGHNT and CDR2 is FRNRAP. The CDR3 sequence is 14 residues long. V was pared by 6 bases and J by 4 bases, with 8 bases of the junction left unmatched. The CDR3 DNA reads TGTGCTAGTGGAGAGGGGGCCGCGACCTATGGCTACACCTTC. Residues: CASGEGAATYGYTF.

This clone was found a few times. The chain has TRBV10-1 and TRBJ2-2; TRBD1 or TRBD2 may be the D gene (5 bases each). Germline V CDR1 and CDR2: WNHNN, SYGVQD (reference sequence). This CDR3 spans 15 amino acids. Trimming shortened V by 3 bases and J by 3 bases, and 11 bases separated the two germline ends. CDR3 in amino acids: CASSEGVSDTGELFF. The CDR3 DNA reads as TGCGCCAGCAGTGAAGGGGTTAGCGACACCGGGGAGCTGTTTTTT.

The chain employs TRBV5-1 and TRBJ1-5; no clear D. The CDR3 has 14 residues. Germline V lookup: CDR1 SGHRS, CDR2 YFSETQ. Trimming stripped 0 bases from V and 6 bases from J, with 10 bases between. This CDR3 reads CASSLEWGIQPQHF. The CDR3 DNA reads as TGCGCCAGCAGCTTGGAATGGGGAATTCAGCCCCAGCATTTT.

The chain carries TRBV28 and TRBJ2-6, with D tentatively TRBD1 (5 bases). Germline CDR1 reads MDHEN; CDR2 reads SYDVKM. There are 14 residues in the CDR3. V lost 5 bases, J lost 11 bases, and 16 bases lay in between. The DNA for the CDR3 is TGTGCCAGCAGTACCTCAGACAGACCTTACGTCCTGACTTTC. This encodes CASSTSDRPYVLTF. The variable domain in full, completed from reference TRBV28 and TRBJ2-6, reads DVKVTQSSRYLVKRTGEKVFLECVQDMDHENMFWYRQDPGLGLRLIYFSYDVKMKEKGDIPEGYSVSREKKERFSLILESASTNQTSMYLCASSTSDRPYVLTFGAGSRLTVL.

This clone came up a few times. The V gene is TRBV5-3, the J gene TRBJ1-2; D call uncertain. TRBV5-3 is designated an ORF whose function remains uncertain. V was shortened by 2 bases and J by 7 bases, with 12 bases between the two germline ends. The CDR3 has 13 amino acids. In DNA form, the CDR3 reads TGTGCCAGAAGCTTCCGCTTGGGGTCTGGCTACACCTTC. This gives the protein CARSFRLGSGYTF.

The chain recombines TRBV25-1 with TRBJ1-5, with D unresolved. Trimming stripped 7 bases from V and 2 bases from J, with 21 bases between. CDR1 is MGHDK, CDR2 SYGVNS, per germline. This CDR3 spans 17 amino acids. CDR3 nucleotides: TGTGCCAGCACTCGTGGGCCTAGGGATCGGGGCAATCAGCCCCAGCATTTT. Its protein product is CASTRGPRDRGNQPQHF. Using reference TRBV25-1 and TRBJ1-5 for the parts outside the CDR3, the full variable domain is EADIYQTPRYLVIGTGKKITLECSQTMGHDKMYWYQQDPGMELHLIHYSYGVNSTEKGDLSSESTVSRIRTEHFPLTLESARPSHTSQYLCASTRGPRDRGNQPQHFGDGTRLSIL.

The chain recombines TRBV7-6 with TRBJ2-3; 7 bases agree with TRBD2. Germline-derived CDR1 and CDR2 are SGHVS and FNYEAQ. V lost 5 bases, J lost 3 bases, and 5 bases stayed unmatched. CDR3 size: 14 residues. CDR3 nucleotides: TGTGCCAGCAGCCGCAGCGGGGCGACAGATACGCAGTATTTT. Protein sequence: CASSRSGATDTQYF.

The genes are TRBV7-3 and TRBJ2-1; 7 bases are shared with TRBD2. The CDR3 contains 16 residues. The V segment lost 1 base and the J segment 0 bases; nucleotides outside the gene matches: 3. Germline V gene lookup returns CDR1 SGHTA and CDR2 FQGTGA. CDR3 protein: CASSLMGGSSYNEQFF. In DNA, the CDR3 is TGTGCCAGCAGCTTAATGGGCGGGAGCTCCTACAATGAGCAGTTCTTC.